The sequence of this TCR beta chain was determined in a study of blood T cell repertoires in COVID-19. Whole-study context: T cells, B-cell-depleted T cells, or PBMCs provided the cDNA or gDNA that served as material.

Libraries were prepared by immunoSEQ multiplex PCR; TCRdb keeps only in-frame clonotypes and omits some of them. The repertoire holds tens of thousands of clones, with over 75% as singletons. The CDR3 is 13 amino acids. V shed 4 bases, J shed 3 bases, and the junction held 3 bases outside the gene matches. Germline V gene data show CDR1 as SGHDT and CDR2 as YYEEEE. The receptor was isolated from a human donor in a cohort sampled during active COVID-19. Sequencing was performed on peripheral blood. The chain joins TRBV5-6 to TRBJ2-5; TRBD1 matches 7 bases. The CDR3 DNA sequence: TGTGCCAGCAGCCACAGGGGCGAAGAGACCCAGTACTTC. Its protein is CASSHRGEETQYF.